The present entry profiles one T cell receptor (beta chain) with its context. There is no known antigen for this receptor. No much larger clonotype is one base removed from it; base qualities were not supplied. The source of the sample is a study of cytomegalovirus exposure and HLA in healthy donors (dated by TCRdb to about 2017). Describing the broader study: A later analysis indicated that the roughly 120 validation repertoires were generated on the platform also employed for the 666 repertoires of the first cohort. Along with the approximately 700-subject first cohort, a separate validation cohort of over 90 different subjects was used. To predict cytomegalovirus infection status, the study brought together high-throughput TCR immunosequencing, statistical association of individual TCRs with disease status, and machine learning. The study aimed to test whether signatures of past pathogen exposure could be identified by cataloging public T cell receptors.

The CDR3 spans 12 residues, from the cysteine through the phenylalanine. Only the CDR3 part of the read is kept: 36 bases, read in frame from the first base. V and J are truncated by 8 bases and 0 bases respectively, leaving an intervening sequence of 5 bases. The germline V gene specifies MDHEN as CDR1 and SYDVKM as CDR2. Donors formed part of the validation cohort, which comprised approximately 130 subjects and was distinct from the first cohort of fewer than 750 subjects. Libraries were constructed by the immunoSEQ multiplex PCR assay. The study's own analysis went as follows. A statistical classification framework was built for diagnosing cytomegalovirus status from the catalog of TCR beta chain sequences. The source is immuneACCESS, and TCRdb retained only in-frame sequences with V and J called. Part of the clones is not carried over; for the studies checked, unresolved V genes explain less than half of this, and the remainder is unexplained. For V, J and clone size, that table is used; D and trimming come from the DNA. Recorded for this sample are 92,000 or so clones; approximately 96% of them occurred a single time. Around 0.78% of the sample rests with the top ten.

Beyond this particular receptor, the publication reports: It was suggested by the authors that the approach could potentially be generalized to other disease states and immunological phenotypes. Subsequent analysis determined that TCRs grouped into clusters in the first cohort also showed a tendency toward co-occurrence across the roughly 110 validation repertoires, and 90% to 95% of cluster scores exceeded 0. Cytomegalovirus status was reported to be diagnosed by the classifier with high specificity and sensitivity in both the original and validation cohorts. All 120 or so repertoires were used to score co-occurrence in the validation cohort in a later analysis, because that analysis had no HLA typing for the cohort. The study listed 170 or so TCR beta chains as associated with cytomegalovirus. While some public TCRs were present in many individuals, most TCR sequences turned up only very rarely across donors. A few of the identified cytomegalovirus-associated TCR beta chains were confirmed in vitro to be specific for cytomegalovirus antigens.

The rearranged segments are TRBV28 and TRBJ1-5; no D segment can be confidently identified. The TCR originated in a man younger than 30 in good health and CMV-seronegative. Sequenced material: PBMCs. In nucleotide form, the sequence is TGTGCCAGCCAGTATAGCAATCAGCCCCAGCATTTT. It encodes CASQYSNQPQHF.